Below are 20 T cell receptor beta chains sequenced from a single sample in a study of early T cells in non-severe SARS-CoV-2 infection (dated by TCRdb to about 2021). Libraries were made using 5' RACE. These reads were obtained on a NextSeq 500. TCRdb handled the public reads itself, with Q25 trimming in fastp and clone calling in MiXCR, and kept productive beta chains. Duplicate CDR3 protein sequences are folded into a single record with the most common DNA and genes. Across this sample there are tens of thousands of distinct CDR3 sequences, with more than 4.5% seen only once. The ten most abundant clones make up 3.5% to 4% of the sample. Sequenced input: whole blood. These receptors were collected from an adult who was a healthcare worker with PCR-confirmed SARS-CoV-2 infection or an uninfected control (not recorded which).

This clonotype was seen a few times. The gene calls are TRBV6-5 and TRBJ2-3, with 12 bases identical to TRBD2. The CDR3 totals 17 residues. Trimming at V came to 4 bases and at J to 3 bases, leaving 8 bases not matched to a gene. Germline V gene lookup returns CDR1 MNHEY and CDR2 SVGAGI. The CDR3 nucleotides read TGTGCCAGCAGTTTCCGGACTAGCGGGATCAGAACAGATACGCAGTATTTT. Its translation is CASSFRTSGIRTDTQYF.

A few counts support this clonotype. The rearrangement links TRBV7-9 to TRBJ2-7; D is perhaps TRBD2 (5 bases). The CDR3 sequence is 14 residues long. The germline V gene has CDR1 SEHNR and CDR2 FQNEAQ (reference sequence). Trimming removed 3 bases at V and 5 bases at J, with 14 bases between. CDR3 nucleotides: TGTGCCAGCAGCTTTGTTCACAACGGGGACGAGCAGTACTTC. Translation gives CASSFVHNGDEQYF.

The table lists this clonotype with many counts. This sequence joins TRBV20-1 and TRBJ2-7, with unresolved D. Germline CDR1 is DFQATT and CDR2 is SNEGSKA (reference sequence). The CDR3 extends over 14 amino acids. Trimming removed 0 bases at V and 7 bases at J, with 16 bases between. In DNA, the CDR3 is TGCAGTGCTAGAGATTGGGCAGCGTCTCGGGAGCAGTACTTC. Translating gives CSARDWAASREQYF.

This clonotype has a handful of counts. The chain combines TRBV7-2 with TRBJ2-7; TRBD1 aligns across 8 bases. In germline, CDR1 is SGHTA, CDR2 FQGNSA. Trimming cost V 4 bases and J 2 bases; bases outside gene matches: 4. The CDR3 consists of 14 residues. The CDR3 loop reads CASSSDRVTYEQYF. CDR3 nucleotides: TGTGCCAGCAGCTCGGACAGGGTGACCTACGAGCAGTACTTC. The whole variable domain, remainder taken from reference TRBV7-2 and TRBJ2-7, is GAGVSQSPSNKVTEKGKDVELRCDPISGHTALYWYRQSLGQGLEFLIYFQGNSAPDKSGLPSDRFSAERTGGSVSTLTIQRTQQEDSAVYLCASSSDRVTYEQYFGPGTRLTVT.

This clonotype occurred a few times. The chain combines TRBV3-1 with TRBJ2-7, with unresolved D. The V gene lost 1 base and the J gene lost 5 bases, with 12 bases spanning the gap. CDR1 and CDR2 (germline): LGHDT, YNNKEL (reference sequence). The CDR3 loop spans 14 amino acids. The CDR3: CASSQVPSFHEQYF. CDR3 nucleotide sequence: TGTGCCAGCAGCCAAGTCCCGAGCTTCCACGAGCAGTACTTC.

This clonotype was seen repeatedly, ten times or more. The V call is TRBV7-2, the J call TRBJ2-4; D may be TRBD2 (6 bases). Germline assignment: CDR1 SGHTA and CDR2 FQGNSA. The CDR3 is 15 amino acids. V lost 2 bases and J 3 bases, leaving 11 bases between the germline ends. The CDR3 nucleotides are TGTGCCAGCAGCTTAATGCGGGAAATCAAAAACATTCAGTACTTC. It yields the protein CASSLMREIKNIQYF.

This chain links TRBV7-9 with TRBJ1-6, with a tentative D call TRBD1 (6 bases). The CDR3 is made up of 15 amino acids. V was shortened by 5 bases and J by 9 bases, with 17 bases between the two germline ends. Germline lookup yields CDR1 SEHNR and CDR2 FQNEAQ (reference sequence). CDR3 protein: CASSHPGQRGSPLHF. The CDR3 DNA follows: TGTGCCAGCAGCCACCCCGGACAGAGGGGTTCACCCCTCCACTTT.

This clonotype has at least ten counts. The chain combines TRBV18 with TRBJ1-4; D unclear. This CDR3 comprises 17 residues. V dropped 2 bases and J dropped 3 bases, with 16 bases sitting between them. Germline V gene sequence: CDR1 KGHSH, CDR2 LQKENI. CDR3 residues: CASSPRSSAEPNEKLFF. CDR3 DNA: TGTGCCAGCTCACCAAGGTCGTCGGCAGAGCCTAATGAAAAACTGTTTTTT.

V is TRBV2 and J is TRBJ2-1, with D maybe TRBD2 (5 bases). Germline V lookup: CDR1 SNHLY, CDR2 FYNNEI. The CDR3 sequence is 13 residues long. V was shortened by 7 bases and J by 7 bases, with 14 bases between the two germline ends. The CDR3 sequence: CASTLAGSNEQFF. In DNA, the CDR3 is TGTGCCAGCACCTTGGCGGGTTCTAATGAGCAGTTCTTC. Looking up the rest from reference TRBV2 and TRBJ2-1 gives the full variable domain: EPEVTQTPSHQVTQMGQEVILRCVPISNHLYFYWYRQILGQKVEFLVSFYNNEISEKSEIFDDQFSVERPDGSNFTLKIRSTKLEDSAMYFCASTLAGSNEQFFGPGTRLTVL.

The rearrangement uses TRBV12-3 or TRBV12-4 and TRBJ2-3; D perhaps matches TRBD2 (6 bases). This CDR3 spans 17 amino acids. The V end was cut by 3 bases, the J end by 5 bases, with 21 bases between. The DNA for the CDR3 is TGTGCCAGCAGTTTCTCCGGGTTCGGGAGCTCTGAAGATACGCAGTATTTT. Encoded protein: CASSFSGFGSSEDTQYF.

This clonotype occurred many times. The chain carries TRBV28 and TRBJ2-7; 9 bases are a match to TRBD1. Germline V gives CDR1 MDHEN, CDR2 SYDVKM. CDR3 size: 16 residues. V lost 5 bases to trimming and J lost 2 bases; unmatched junction nucleotides: 10. CDR3 sequence: CASSPRDRAMPYEQYF. In nucleotides, the CDR3 is TGTGCCAGCAGTCCGAGGGACAGGGCAATGCCCTACGAGCAGTACTTC.

V is TRBV6-5 and J is TRBJ2-7; D might be TRBD2 (5 bases). The CDR3 is made up of 13 amino acids. Germline assignment: CDR1 MNHEY and CDR2 SVGAGI. V gave up 0 bases and J gave up 3 bases, with 6 bases separating them. In nucleotides, the CDR3 is TGTGCCAGCAGTTACTCTAGCGACTACGAGCAGTACTTC. Encoded protein: CASSYSSDYEQYF.

The chain employs TRBV10-1 and TRBJ2-7; unclear D gene. Germline V gene lookup returns CDR1 WNHNN and CDR2 SYGVQD (reference sequence). This CDR3 is built from 12 residues. V dropped 0 bases and J dropped 10 bases, with 10 bases sitting between them. The CDR3 loop is CASSESSLGQYF. The CDR3, as DNA: TGCGCCAGCAGTGAGTCAAGCCTAGGACAGTACTTC.

This clonotype occurred many times. V gene TRBV28 combines with J gene TRBJ2-3, with D unresolved. Between the trimmed V and J ends, which lost 8 bases and 1 base, there was a span of 10 bases. The CDR3 spans 13 residues. Germline CDR1 is MDHEN and CDR2 is SYDVKM. The CDR3 reads CASASRGTDTQYF. DNA for the CDR3: TGTGCCAGCGCCTCAAGGGGCACAGATACGCAGTATTTT.

The table lists this clonotype with many counts. J is TRBJ1-1 and V is TRBV7-9, with D uncertain. Trimming shortened V by 6 bases and J by 3 bases, and 14 bases separated the two germline ends. CDR3 size: 14 residues. The germline V gene encodes CDR1 SEHNR and CDR2 FQNEAQ (reference sequence). The CDR3 protein is CASSGPIGDTEAFF. CDR3 DNA: TGTGCCAGCAGTGGACCCATTGGGGACACTGAAGCTTTCTTT.

The chain employs TRBV6-4 and TRBJ2-1; TRBD2 matches at 16 bases. Germline V gene lookup returns CDR1 MRHNA and CDR2 SNTAGT. The trim removed 4 bases at V and 9 bases at J, leaving 6 bases unmatched. The CDR3 has 16 residues. This CDR3 reads CASSVGTSGRAGEQFF. CDR3 sequence (DNA): TGTGCCAGCAGTGTCGGGACTAGCGGGAGGGCCGGTGAGCAGTTCTTC.

Only a few counts were recorded for this clonotype. This sequence joins TRBV11-1 and TRBJ2-4, with D uncertain. The CDR3 totals 15 residues. Trimming shortened V by 0 bases and J by 2 bases, and 8 bases separated the two germline ends. Germline CDR1 reads SGHAT; CDR2 reads FQDESV (reference sequence). CDR3 amino acids: CASSLAGRSKNIQYF. CDR3 DNA sequence: TGTGCCAGCAGCTTAGCAGGCAGGTCCAAAAACATTCAGTACTTC.

This clonotype showed up just a few times. This chain joins TRBV28 and TRBJ1-5; no firm D call. Trimming cost V 2 bases and J 0 bases, with 8 bases left between them. The CDR3 runs 15 residues. Germline CDR1 and CDR2: MDHEN and SYDVKM. CDR3 in DNA: TGTGCCAGCAGTTTACGCAGCGATAGCAATCAGCCCCAGCATTTT. Encoded protein: CASSLRSDSNQPQHF.

The sample holds many counts of this clonotype. The rearrangement links TRBV20-1 to TRBJ2-5; D is possibly TRBD2 (6 bases). The germline V gene encodes CDR1 DFQATT and CDR2 SNEGSKA (reference sequence). This CDR3 comprises 13 residues. V was shortened by 5 bases and J by 0 bases, with 10 bases between the two germline ends. The CDR3 here is CSAGGSYQETQYF. The CDR3 region has the DNA TGCAGTGCTGGAGGGTCGTACCAAGAGACCCAGTACTTC.

In this sample, this clonotype turned up many times. V gene TRBV11-2 combines with J gene TRBJ2-7, with TRBD2 as a possible D gene (6 bases). Trimming shortened V by 5 bases and J by 4 bases, and 15 bases separated the two germline ends. CDR3 size: 14 residues. Germline lookup yields CDR1 SGHAT and CDR2 FQNNGV. This CDR3 reads CASSVTGSEYEQYF. The DNA of the CDR3 is TGTGCCAGCAGCGTTACCGGGAGCGAGTACGAGCAGTACTTC.